Each of the 10 T cell receptor beta chains below was sequenced from the same sample in a study of blood T cell repertoires in COVID-19. The assay was immunoSEQ multiplex PCR, and TCRdb's table has in-frame clones only and misses some. The table lists about 200,000 clones, 80% to 90% of them singletons. Sequenced input: peripheral blood. Every receptor here comes from a man at least 80 years old with acute or convalescent COVID-19.

The V and J genes are TRBV7-8 and TRBJ2-3; D perhaps matches TRBD1 (7 bases). Germline CDR1 reads SGHVS; CDR2 reads FQNEAQ. The germline V and J ends were trimmed by 5 bases and 8 bases, with 11 bases remaining between them. The CDR3 is 12 residues long. CDR3 nucleotide sequence: TGTGCCAGCAGCCTTCAGGGGGGTACGCAGTATTTT. This encodes CASSLQGGTQYF.

This clone was seen a single time. The chain has TRBV12-3 or TRBV12-4 and TRBJ2-3; D possibly corresponds to TRBD2 (6 bases). Trimming took off 11 bases at V and 5 bases at J, with 11 bases between the two ends. The CDR3 runs 11 residues. The CDR3 nucleotides are TGTGCCTCGGGAGCCCAAGATACGCAGTATTTT. Translated, it gives CASGAQDTQYF.

The chain carries TRBV7-2 and TRBJ1-5; 8 bases are a match to TRBD1. CDR1 is SGHTA and CDR2 is FQGNSA in the germline V gene. CDR3 length equals 14 residues. J lost 5 bases, V lost 5 bases, and 5 bases had no gene match. The CDR3 DNA reads TGTGCCAGCAGCCCCACAGGGGGTCATCAGCCCCAGCATTTT. Its protein product is CASSPTGGHQPQHF.

This clone has just a few counts. The chain links TRBV7-3 to TRBJ2-1; tentative D call: TRBD2 (6 bases). The V and J ends lost 2 bases and 6 bases respectively, with 11 bases between them. The CDR3 spans 14 residues. Germline CDR1 reads SGHTA; CDR2 reads FQGTGA. The CDR3 nucleotides read TGTGCCAGCAGCTTAGGGCTAGCGCCCAATGAGCAGTTCTTC. This translates into CASSLGLAPNEQFF.

The V call is TRBV7-8, the J call TRBJ2-1, with TRBD2 as a possible D gene (6 bases). CDR1 SGHVS and CDR2 FQNEAQ come from the germline V gene. The V gene lost 1 base and the J gene lost 9 bases, with 13 bases spanning the gap. The CDR3 totals 14 residues. CDR3 sequence: CASSLGGIGGEQFF. In DNA form, the CDR3 reads TGTGCCAGCAGCTTAGGCGGGATCGGTGGTGAGCAGTTCTTC.

The rearrangement links TRBV27 to TRBJ1-2; possibly TRBD1 for D (5 bases). Germline CDR1 MNHEY, CDR2 SMNVEV (reference sequence). CDR3 length equals 13 residues. V lost 4 bases and J lost 8, with 14 bases in between. CDR3 protein: CASSYAGYRGYTF. The CDR3 nucleotides are TGTGCCAGCAGTTACGCAGGGTATAGGGGCTACACCTTC.

The V gene is TRBV19, the J gene TRBJ2-1; 11 bases are a match to TRBD2. V was clipped by 4 bases and J by 4 bases; unmatched bases: 3. The CDR3 covers 15 residues. CDR1 and CDR2 (germline): LNHDA, SQIVND (reference sequence). The CDR3, as DNA: TGTGCCAGTAGTAAAGGACTAGCGGGTTACAATGAGCAGTTCTTC. Protein product: CASSKGLAGYNEQFF. The variable domain in full, completed from reference TRBV19 and TRBJ2-1, reads DGGITQSPKYLFRKEGQNVTLSCEQNLNHDAMYWYRQDPGQGLRLIYYSQIVNDFQKGDIAEGYSVSREKKESFPLTVTSAQKNPTAFYLCASSKGLAGYNEQFFGPGTRLTVL.

The chain has TRBV27 and TRBJ2-1; TRBD1 aligns across 9 bases. CDR3 length equals 15 residues. The V gene end was trimmed by 5 bases and the J gene end by 4 bases; junction bases not matched to a gene: 6. CDR1 MNHEY and CDR2 SMNVEV come from the germline V gene (reference sequence). The CDR3 DNA follows: TGTGCCAGCAGTCGGGGACAGGGAAATTACAATGAGCAGTTCTTC. It specifies CASSRGQGNYNEQFF.

DNA of the CDR3: TGTGCCAGCCACAGGACTAGCGGACCCACAGATACGCAGTATTTT. Translated, it gives CASHRTSGPTDTQYF. The rearrangement links TRBV5-4 to TRBJ2-3; 10 positions agree with TRBD2. With 7 bases clipped from V and 2 bases from J, the junction kept 7 bases outside the gene matches. Germline CDR1 SGHNT, CDR2 YYREEE (reference sequence). This CDR3 is built from 15 residues.

This chain links TRBV21-1 with TRBJ1-1. TRBV21-1 is annotated as a pseudogene. The CDR3 totals 16 residues. CDR3 in amino acids: CASSKDDWVVDTEAFF. In DNA form, the CDR3 reads TGTGCCAGCAGCAAAGACGACTGGGTGGTGGACACTGAAGCTTTCTTT.